This record concerns one T cell receptor beta chain sequence. Its cognate antigen is unknown. This sample was taken from a study of PD-1 blockade in classical Hodgkin lymphoma. General study findings and limits: With CD4+ cells, TCR diversity rose significantly by C4D1, but not with CD8+ cells.

Germline V gives CDR1 KGHSH, CDR2 LQKENI. The CDR3 has 15 residues. V was pared by 3 bases and J by 4 bases, with 13 bases between. Every single patient, without exception, relapsed after autologous stem cell transplantation, and brentuximab vedotin exposure varied. The data were produced by immunoSEQ multiplex PCR, yet TCRdb's version contains in-frame clones alone and is incomplete. Among under 20,000 clones listed, roughly three quarters were seen once. J is TRBJ2-1 and V is TRBV18, with a possible D match to TRBD1 (6 bases). Sequenced here: peripheral blood mononuclear cells (PBMCs), sampled before the second cycle of nivolumab. This clonotype originated in a human donor with classical Hodgkin lymphoma. The CDR3 loop is CASSPRDTRYNEQFF. The CDR3 bases are TGTGCCAGCTCACCCCGGGACACAAGATACAATGAGCAGTTCTTC. The full variable domain, rest sourced from reference TRBV18 and TRBJ2-1, is NAGVMQNPRHLVRRRGQEARLRCSPMKGHSHVYWYRQLPEEGLKFMVYLQKENIIDESGMPKERFSAEFPKEGPSILRIQQVVRGDSAAYFCASSPRDTRYNEQFFGPGTRLTVL.